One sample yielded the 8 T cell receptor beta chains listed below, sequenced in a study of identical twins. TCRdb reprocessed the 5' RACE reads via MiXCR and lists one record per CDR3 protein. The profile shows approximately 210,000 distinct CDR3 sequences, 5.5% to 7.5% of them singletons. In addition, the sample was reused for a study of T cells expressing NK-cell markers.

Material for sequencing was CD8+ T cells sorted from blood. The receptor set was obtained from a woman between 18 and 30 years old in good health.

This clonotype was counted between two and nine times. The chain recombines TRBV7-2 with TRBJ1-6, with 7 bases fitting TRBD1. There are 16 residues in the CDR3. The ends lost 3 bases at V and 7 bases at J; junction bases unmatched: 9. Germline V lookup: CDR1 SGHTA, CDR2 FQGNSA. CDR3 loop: CASSFPEGARNSPLHF. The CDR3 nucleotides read TGTGCCAGCAGCTTCCCGGAGGGGGCGCGAAATTCACCCCTCCACTTT. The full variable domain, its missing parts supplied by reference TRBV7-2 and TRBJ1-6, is GAGVSQSPSNKVTEKGKDVELRCDPISGHTALYWYRQSLGQGLEFLIYFQGNSAPDKSGLPSDRFSAERTGGSVSTLTIQRTQQEDSAVYLCASSFPEGARNSPLHFGNGTRLTVT.

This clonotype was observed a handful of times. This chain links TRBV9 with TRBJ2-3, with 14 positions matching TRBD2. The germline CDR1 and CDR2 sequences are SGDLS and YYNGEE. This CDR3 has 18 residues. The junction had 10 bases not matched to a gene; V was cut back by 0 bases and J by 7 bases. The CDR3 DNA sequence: TGTGCCAGCAGCGTAGGAGGGACTAGCGGGGGCCCAACGCATACGCAGTATTTT. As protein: CASSVGGTSGGPTHTQYF.

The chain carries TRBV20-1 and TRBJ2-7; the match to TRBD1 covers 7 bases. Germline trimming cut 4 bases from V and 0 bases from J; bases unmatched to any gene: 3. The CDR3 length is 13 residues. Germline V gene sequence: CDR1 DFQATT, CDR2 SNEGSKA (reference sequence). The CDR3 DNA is TGCAGTGCTAAAACAGGGGCCTCCTACGAGCAGTACTTC. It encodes CSAKTGASYEQYF.

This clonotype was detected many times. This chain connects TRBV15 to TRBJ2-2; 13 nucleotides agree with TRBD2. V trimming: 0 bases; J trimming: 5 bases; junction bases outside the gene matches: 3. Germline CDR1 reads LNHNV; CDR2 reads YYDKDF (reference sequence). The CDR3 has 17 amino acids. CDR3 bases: TGTGCCACCAGCAGAGACCTGGGACTAGCGGGAACCGGGGAGCTGTTTTTT. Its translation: CATSRDLGLAGTGELFF.

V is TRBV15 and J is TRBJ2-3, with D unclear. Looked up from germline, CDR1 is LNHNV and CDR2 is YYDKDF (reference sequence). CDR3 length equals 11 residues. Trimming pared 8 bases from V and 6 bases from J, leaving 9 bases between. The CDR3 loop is CATAAWDTQYF. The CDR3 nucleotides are TGTGCCACCGCCGCATGGGATACGCAGTATTTT.

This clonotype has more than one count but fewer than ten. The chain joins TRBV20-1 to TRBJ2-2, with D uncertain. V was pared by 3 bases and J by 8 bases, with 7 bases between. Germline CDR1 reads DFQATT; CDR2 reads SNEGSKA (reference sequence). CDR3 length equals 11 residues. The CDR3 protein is CSARVSGELFF. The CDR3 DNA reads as TGCAGTGCTAGGGTCAGTGGGGAGCTGTTTTTT.

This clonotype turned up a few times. The CDR3 DNA is TGTGCCACCAACGCAGACAGACTAGCGGGAATCTACAATGAGCAGTTCTTC. Residues: CATNADRLAGIYNEQFF. The chain combines TRBV15 with TRBJ2-1; 11 nucleotides match TRBD2. With 7 bases clipped from V and 3 bases from J, the junction kept 11 bases outside the gene matches. The CDR3 has 17 residues. From germline, CDR1 is LNHNV and CDR2 YYDKDF (reference sequence).

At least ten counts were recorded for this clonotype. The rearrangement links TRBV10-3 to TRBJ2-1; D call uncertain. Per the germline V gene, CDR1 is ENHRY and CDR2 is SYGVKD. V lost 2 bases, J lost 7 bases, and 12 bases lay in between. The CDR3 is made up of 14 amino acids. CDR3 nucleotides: TGTGCCATCAGTGAGGGAGCCGGGCGGAATGAGCAGTTCTTC. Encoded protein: CAISEGAGRNEQFF.